This note documents a single T cell receptor beta chain sequence. This clonotype was observed at least ten times. It lacks a known antigen. Base quality data are lacking; no much larger clone is found one base away. The data were taken from a study of T cells in Graves' hyperthyroidism and ophthalmopathy (dated by TCRdb to the late 2010s). Background for the entire study: Peripheral blood samples were taken at the time of initial diagnosis, prior to any treatment. Following sampling, methimazole starting at 30 mg daily was given to hyperthyroidism patients, and high-dose intravenous methylprednisolone was given to ophthalmopathy patients. Whether ophthalmopathy could be predicted prospectively was tested in an independent validation cohort made up of some 20 hyperthyroidism patients plus 17 patients who later progressed to ophthalmopathy. TCR V-J signatures able to tell the groups apart were searched for in a discovery cohort of 90 to 100 patients, of whom 43 had Graves' ophthalmopathy and roughly 57 had stable Graves' hyperthyroidism. The paper reports TCR Vbeta CDR3 sequencing of about 140 peripheral blood samples: approximately 41 ophthalmopathy, fewer than 80 hyperthyroidism and around 17 progressor patients. In roughly six Graves' hyperthyroidism patients, the study also compared T-cell repertoires from thyroid tissue with T-cell repertoires from blood. The roughly 91 discovery patients were randomly split 7:3 into training and test sets. General conclusions and limits of the study: In validation, the model predicted progression to ophthalmopathy a median of about 6.5 months before onset, with roughly 70% sensitivity and just under 75% specificity. Sample size was not statistically predetermined, and blinding of investigators to group allocation was not performed. In cross-validation, a model built on a 13 V-J signature told ophthalmopathy apart from stable hyperthyroidism with under 90% sensitivity and about 81% specificity, and in testing the same model reached 80%/75%. Most expanded thyroid clonotypes (frequency above 0.001) were also found in blood, which suggests that blood repertoires may mirror thyroid immune responses.

TCR beta CDR3 regions were amplified from RNA transcripts. The first round of RT-PCR for the TCR CDR3 was performed with the HTBI primer set and the Qiagen OneStep RT-PCR kit. Libraries were constructed in a second round of multiplex PCR, after which size selection and purification were performed. Paired-end sequencing of the libraries was performed with 100 bp reads on an Illumina HiSeq2000. The paper's data handling went like this. SOAPnuke was used to process the raw data, removing reads that contained adapters or uncalled bases, had a mean Phred below 15, or lacked an exact match to the constant primer or identifier. High-quality paired reads were merged with COPE v1.2.5, and unique nucleotide sequences were defined as clonotypes. MiTCR v1.1 was used to align the clonotypes against IMGT TRBV, TRBD and TRBJ reference segments. The analysis included only V-J combinations with a frequency above 0.0001, which together covered 99.2% of the repertoires. A TCS score was defined as the ratio of F50 (clonal expansion) to E x V (chaos), with BLOSUM62-based TCRdist applied between CDR3 peptides within each V-J. Welch's t-statistics and random forest reduced 450 to 600 V-J features to about 12, which were used in a naive Bayes classifier (R e1071). The raw public reads went through TCRdb reprocessing: fastp at Q25, MiXCR clone calling, in-frame beta chains kept. Every CDR3 protein is listed once, alongside the most common genes and DNA of its rows. Clone size and V and J calls follow TCRdb, not the original study. The sample table contains fewer than 500,000 distinct CDR3 sequences; only one count was recorded for approximately 15% of them. The ten top clones hold around 14% of the sample.

In the ophthalmopathy patients, disease was moderately to severely active, with a Clinical Activity Score of 3 or more, a NOSPECS grade of 4 or more, and a duration of less than 3 months. Patients with uncontrolled infections, other autoimmune diseases, pregnancy or lactation were excluded. Diagnoses were established on the basis of clinical symptoms, serum thyroxine and TRAb, thyroid ultrasound, and orbital computed tomography. PBMCs were separated from under 12 ml of fresh peripheral blood using Ficoll-Paque density gradient centrifugation. Total RNA was extracted with Trizol reagent, and quality was checked on an Agilent 2100 Bioanalyzer. A distance of 15 bases separates the germline ends of V and J, which lose 4 bases and 8 bases respectively. The CDR3 numbers 14 residues from cysteine through phenylalanine. The kept DNA is CDR3 alone, 42 bases in frame from the first base.

Specimen: blood. This receptor was taken from a man between 18 and 29 years old with Graves' ophthalmopathy. The chain joins TRBV12-3 or TRBV12-4 to TRBJ2-1; the D gene assignment is ambiguous. The CDR3 region reads CASSSTGVRDEQFF. DNA sequence: TGTGCCAGCAGTTCGACTGGGGTTCGGGATGAGCAGTTCTTC.